This T cell receptor (beta chain) was recorded in a study of blood T cell repertoires in COVID-19 (dated by TCRdb to about 2020). Looking at the study overall: Samples from collaborators originated in the United States, Italy and Spain and spanned both the acute and convalescent phases of COVID-19. The prospective study material was composed of cDNA or gDNA derived from T cells, B-cell-depleted T cells, or PBMCs. The dataset comprised deeply sampled blood TCRbeta repertoires from subjects exposed to, actively infected with, or recovered from COVID-19. The repertoires were released in a freely available public database meant as a resource for research on the immune response to SARS-CoV-2. The samples were drawn from two sources: the first 160 participants of the ongoing ImmuneRACE study, and approximately 1,300 subjects contributed by 6 global collaborators. The sample metadata nearly always contained a de-identified subject ID, COVID-19 status, age in years and sex. Where HLA class I and class II types were available, the types were taken from metadata supplied by the sample provider, not from assay-based typing.

This clone has just a few counts. Its binding antigen is unknown. No much larger clone exists at a distance of one base, and base qualities are not known. TCRbeta CDR3 regions were amplified from genomic DNA by means of the immunoSEQ Assay, a bias-controlled multiplex PCR. Concerning the study's data processing: Within the assay, amplification of reference gene primers was used to estimate how many nucleated cells each sample contained. Sequence reads were collapsed and filtered to measure the absolute abundance of every unique TCRbeta CDR3 rearrangement. For each sample, productive Simpson clonality was calculated as the square root of Simpson's diversity index over productive rearrangements. Held by TCRdb, this immuneACCESS table contains in-frame sequences only and omits some clones. Under half of the omission traces to an unresolved V gene where checked; the cause of the rest is unknown. V and J calls and clone size are given by that table; D and trimming were obtained from the DNA. The sample includes some 460,000 clones, with 85% to 90% observed a single time. The ten largest account for more than 4% of the sample.

General findings and caveats noted by the study authors: The quantity of clinical and demographic metadata differed by source and by participant and was supplied without curation.

There are 14 amino acids in the CDR3, from cysteine to phenylalanine inclusive. Solely the CDR3 DNA is kept, with 42 bases framed from the first base. At the junction V is shortened by 2 bases and J by 6 bases; bases outside the gene matches: 6. Looking up the germline V gene yields CDR1 SGHRS and CDR2 YFSETQ. Collaborating institutions collected whole blood in K2EDTA tubes following their own protocols. Collaborator samples were shipped for TCRbeta analysis as frozen whole blood, isolated PBMCs, or DNA extracted from either sample type. Sequences were obtained from peripheral blood. The TCR was taken from a woman between 25 and 40 years old with acute or convalescent COVID-19. The sequence is built from TRBV5-1 and TRBJ1-2; TRBD1 lines up with 8 middle nucleotides. The bases are TGCGCCAGCAGCTTAGGACAGGGCGAGAATGGCTACACCTTC. Its coded protein is CASSLGQGENGYTF.